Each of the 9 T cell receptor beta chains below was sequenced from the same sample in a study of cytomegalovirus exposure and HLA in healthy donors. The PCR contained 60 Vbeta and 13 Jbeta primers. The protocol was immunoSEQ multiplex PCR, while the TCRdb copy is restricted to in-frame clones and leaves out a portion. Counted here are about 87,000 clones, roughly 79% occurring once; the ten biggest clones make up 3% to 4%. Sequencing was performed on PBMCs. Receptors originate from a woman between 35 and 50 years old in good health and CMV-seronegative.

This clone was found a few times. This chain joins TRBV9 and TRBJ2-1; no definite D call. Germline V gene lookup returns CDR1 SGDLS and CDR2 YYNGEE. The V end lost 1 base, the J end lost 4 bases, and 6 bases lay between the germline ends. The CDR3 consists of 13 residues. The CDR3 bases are TGTGCCAGCAGCGTATCGAGGTACAATGAGCAGTTCTTC. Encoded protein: CASSVSRYNEQFF. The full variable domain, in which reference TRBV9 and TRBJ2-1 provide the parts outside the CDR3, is DSGVTQTPKHLITATGQRVTLRCSPRSGDLSVYWYQQSLDQGLQFLIQYYNGEERAKGNILERFSAQQFPDLHSELNLSSLELGDSALYFCASSVSRYNEQFFGPGTRLTVL.

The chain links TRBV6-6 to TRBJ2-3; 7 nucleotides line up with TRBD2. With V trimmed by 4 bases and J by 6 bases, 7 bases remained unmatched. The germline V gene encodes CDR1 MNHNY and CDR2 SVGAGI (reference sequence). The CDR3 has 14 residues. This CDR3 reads CASSSVRDYDTQYF. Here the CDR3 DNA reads TGTGCCAGCAGTTCCGTTCGGGACTACGATACGCAGTATTTT.

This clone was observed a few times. The CDR3 sequence is CASSLGFDRDTVNEQFF. CDR3 nucleotide sequence: TGTGCCAGCAGTTTAGGATTTGACAGGGACACCGTCAATGAGCAGTTCTTC. The chain carries TRBV28 and TRBJ2-1; 7 positions match TRBD1. Germline values: CDR1 MDHEN, CDR2 SYDVKM. The V and J ends lost 2 bases and 6 bases, in that order; junction bases with no gene match: 13. The CDR3 is made up of 17 amino acids.

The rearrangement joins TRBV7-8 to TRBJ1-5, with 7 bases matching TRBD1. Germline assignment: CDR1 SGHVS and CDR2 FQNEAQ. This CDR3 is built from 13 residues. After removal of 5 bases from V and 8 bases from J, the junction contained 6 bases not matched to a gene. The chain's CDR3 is CASSPGQTEPQHF. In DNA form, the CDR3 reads TGTGCCAGCAGCCCGGGACAGACCGAGCCCCAGCATTTT.

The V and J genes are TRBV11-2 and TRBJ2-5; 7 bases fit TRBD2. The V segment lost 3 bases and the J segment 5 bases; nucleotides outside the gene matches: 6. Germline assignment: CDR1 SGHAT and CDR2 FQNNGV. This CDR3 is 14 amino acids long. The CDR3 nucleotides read TGTGCCAGCAGCTTGACTAGCAAAAGGGAGACCCAGTACTTC. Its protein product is CASSLTSKRETQYF.

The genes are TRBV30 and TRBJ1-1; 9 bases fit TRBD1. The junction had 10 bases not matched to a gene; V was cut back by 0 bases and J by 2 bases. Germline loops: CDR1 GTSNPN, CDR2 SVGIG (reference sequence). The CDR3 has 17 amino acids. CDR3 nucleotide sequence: TGTGCCTGGAGTGTACAGGGGGCAACATCCCTAAACACTGAAGCTTTCTTT. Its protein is CAWSVQGATSLNTEAFF.

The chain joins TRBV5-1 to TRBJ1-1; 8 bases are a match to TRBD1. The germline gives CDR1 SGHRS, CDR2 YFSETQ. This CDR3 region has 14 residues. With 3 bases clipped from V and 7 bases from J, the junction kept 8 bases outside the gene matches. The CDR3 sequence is CASSSQPGQGEAFF. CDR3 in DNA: TGCGCCAGCAGCTCACAACCAGGACAGGGTGAAGCTTTCTTT.

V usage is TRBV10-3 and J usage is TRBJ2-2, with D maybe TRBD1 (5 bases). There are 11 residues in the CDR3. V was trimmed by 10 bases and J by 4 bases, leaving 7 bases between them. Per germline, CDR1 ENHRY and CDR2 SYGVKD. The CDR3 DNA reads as TGTGCCACCCAGGGCACCGGGGAGCTGTTTTTT. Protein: CATQGTGELFF.

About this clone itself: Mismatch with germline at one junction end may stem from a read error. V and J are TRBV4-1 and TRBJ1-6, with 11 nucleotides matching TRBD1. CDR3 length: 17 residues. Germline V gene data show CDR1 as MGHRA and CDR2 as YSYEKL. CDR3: CASSQTRDRGYNSPLNF. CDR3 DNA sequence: TGCGCCAGCAGCCAAACCCGGGACAGGGGGTATAATTCACCCCTCAACTTT.